The 26 T cell receptor beta chains below come from one sample, sequenced in a study of spatial heterogeneity in lung cancer. Specified time point: sample taken at primary tumor resection. No cell sorting; template was whole RNA from tumor, lung tissue or PBMC. TCRdb itself ran the 5' RACE reads through MiXCR, one entry per CDR3 protein. This table has tens of thousands of distinct CDR3 sequences, over 10% appearing once. This material consisted of PBMCs, taken at surgery. Source of these receptors: a male donor with early-stage non-small cell lung cancer.

The chain couples TRBV6-1 to TRBJ2-1; 7 bases match TRBD1. The CDR3 covers 15 residues. Trimming removed 4 bases from V and 6 bases from J; junction bases left unmatched: 9. The germline CDR1 and CDR2 sequences are MNHNS and SASEGT. This CDR3 is CASSGFHRGSNEQFF. The CDR3 DNA sequence: TGTGCCAGCAGTGGCTTTCACAGGGGTTCCAATGAGCAGTTCTTC.

The V call is TRBV5-6, the J call TRBJ2-2, with D uncertain. CDR1 and CDR2 from the germline V gene are SGHDT and YYEEEE. The CDR3 spans 12 residues. The V and J ends lost 6 bases and 4 bases respectively, with 7 bases between them. DNA of the CDR3: TGTGCCAGCACCCGCAGCACCGGGGAGCTGTTTTTT. Translating it yields CASTRSTGELFF.

In this sample, this clonotype turned up a few times. The genes are TRBV3-1 and TRBJ2-1, with D hard to call. The germline V gene encodes CDR1 LGHDT and CDR2 YNNKEL (reference sequence). Trimming shortened V by 0 bases and J by 0 bases, and 6 bases separated the two germline ends. The CDR3 totals 15 residues. CDR3 DNA sequence: TGTGCCAGCAGCCAAGAAAGGAGCTCCTACAATGAGCAGTTCTTC. This gives the protein CASSQERSSYNEQFF.

This sequence joins TRBV20-1 and TRBJ1-1; D not certain. The CDR3 has 13 residues. Trimming shortened V by 6 bases and J by 3 bases, and 14 bases separated the two germline ends. CDR1 is DFQATT and CDR2 is SNEGSKA in the germline V gene (reference sequence). This CDR3 reads CSAGRWGDTEAFF. As DNA, the CDR3 is TGCAGTGCCGGACGGTGGGGTGACACTGAAGCTTTCTTT.

A few counts support this clonotype. J is TRBJ1-3 and V is TRBV27; TRBD1 might be the D (5 bases). There are 15 residues in the CDR3. V gave up 2 bases and J gave up 6 bases, with 14 bases separating them. Per the germline V gene, CDR1 is MNHEY and CDR2 is SMNVEV (reference sequence). For the CDR3, the DNA is TGTGCCAGCAGTTTAGGCGGACAAAGCTTAAACACCATATATTTT. Amino acid sequence: CASSLGGQSLNTIYF.

The V and J genes are TRBV9 and TRBJ1-1, with 9 bases matching TRBD1. Germline V gene lookup returns CDR1 SGDLS and CDR2 YYNGEE. The CDR3 loop spans 22 amino acids. Unmatched junction bases numbered 25, after V lost 3 bases and J lost 1 base. The CDR3 coding sequence is TGTGCCAGCAGCGCTTGGTTAATCGGGACAGGGAAAAGGATGCGCGAGAACACTGAAGCTTTCTTT. It is translated as CASSAWLIGTGKRMRENTEAFF.

This chain connects TRBV3-1 to TRBJ1-1; D possibly corresponds to TRBD1 (5 bases). The CDR3 runs 16 residues. Germline assignment: CDR1 LGHDT and CDR2 YNNKEL (reference sequence). V lost 5 bases and J lost 0, with 16 bases in between. The DNA of the CDR3 is TGTGCCAGCAGCGGGTCGAACAGGATGATGAACACTGAAGCTTTCTTT. This codes for CASSGSNRMMNTEAFF.

The table lists this clonotype with a few counts. The chain employs TRBV20-1 and TRBJ2-5, with 7 bases fitting TRBD2. Trimming at V came to 4 bases and at J to 6 bases, leaving 5 bases not matched to a gene. There are 12 residues in the CDR3. Per germline, CDR1 DFQATT and CDR2 SNEGSKA (reference sequence). CDR3 nucleotide sequence: TGCAGTGCTATCTGGGGGGGGAAGACCCAGTACTTC. This sequence encodes CSAIWGGKTQYF.

This rearrangement joins TRBV7-3 to TRBJ2-5; D may be TRBD1 (5 bases). Trimming shortened V by 6 bases and J by 5 bases, and 19 bases separated the two germline ends. Germline loops: CDR1 SGHTA, CDR2 FQGTGA. CDR3 length: 15 residues. CDR3 coding DNA: TGTGCCAGCAGAAATCAGGGTCTTCCCTCCGAGACCCAGTACTTC. Translating gives CASRNQGLPSETQYF. The whole variable domain, filled in from reference TRBV7-3 and TRBJ2-5, reads GAGVSQTPSNKVTEKGKYVELRCDPISGHTALYWYRQSLGQGPEFLIYFQGTGAADDSGLPNDRFFAVRPEGSVSTLKIQRTERGDSAVYLCASRNQGLPSETQYFGPGTRLLVL.

The chain joins TRBV7-9 to TRBJ2-7, with 7 positions matching TRBD1. V lost 6 bases to trimming and J lost 4 bases; unmatched junction nucleotides: 12. Per the germline V gene, CDR1 is SEHNR and CDR2 is FQNEAQ (reference sequence). This CDR3 has 15 amino acids. The CDR3 DNA is TGTGCCAGCAGTCCAGCCGGGACAGCCCCTTACGAGCAGTACTTC. It specifies CASSPAGTAPYEQYF.

V gene TRBV18 combines with J gene TRBJ2-1; possible D gene TRBD2, 5 bases. The V end was cut by 6 bases, the J end by 0 bases, with 12 bases between. The CDR3 is made up of 15 amino acids. Per the germline V gene, CDR1 is KGHSH and CDR2 is LQKENI. For the CDR3, the DNA is TGTGCCAGCTCCCTCGTAGGGAGCTCCTACAATGAGCAGTTCTTC. It codes for CASSLVGSSYNEQFF.

This clonotype was counted ten times or more. The chain couples TRBV7-9 to TRBJ2-7; tentatively, D is TRBD1 (5 bases). This CDR3 is 13 amino acids long. Germline V gene lookup returns CDR1 SEHNR and CDR2 FQNEAQ (reference sequence). Trimming took 5 bases from V and 0 from J, leaving 8 bases between them. CDR3 sequence (DNA): TGTGCCAGCAGCCTCGACAGCTCCTACGAGCAGTACTTC. Its protein is CASSLDSSYEQYF.

This chain joins TRBV29-1 and TRBJ2-3, with TRBD2 matching over 8 bases. Trimming cost V 3 bases and J 1 base; bases outside gene matches: 6. The CDR3 runs to 15 residues. Germline assignment: CDR1 SQVTM and CDR2 ANQGSEA. The CDR3 DNA reads as TGCAGCGTTGATGGTTCGGGAGGGGGCACAGATACGCAGTATTTT. This gives the protein CSVDGSGGGTDTQYF.

The chain couples TRBV2 to TRBJ2-7; TRBD1 or TRBD2 may be the D gene (5 bases each). The CDR3 covers 13 residues. V gave up 6 bases and J gave up 5 bases, with 14 bases separating them. CDR1 and CDR2 (germline): SNHLY, FYNNEI. For the CDR3, the DNA is TGTGCCAGCAGATTTTCCGGGGCGGACGAGCAGTACTTC. It specifies CASRFSGADEQYF.

This clonotype showed up just a few times. This sequence joins TRBV29-1 and TRBJ2-5; D is undetermined. Deletions cut 6 bases from V and 0 bases from J, with 8 bases between. The CDR3 covers 12 residues. CDR1 and CDR2 (germline): SQVTM, ANQGSEA. The CDR3 loop reads CSVPTYQETQYF. CDR3 sequence (DNA): TGCAGCGTGCCGACGTACCAAGAGACCCAGTACTTC.

The rearrangement uses TRBV4-1 and TRBJ2-3; no clear D. CDR3 length: 15 amino acids. Germline V CDR1 and CDR2: MGHRA, YSYEKL. V gave up 1 base and J gave up 0 bases, with 8 bases separating them. CDR3 sequence: CASSQGVFSTDTQYF. CDR3 nucleotide sequence: TGCGCCAGCAGCCAAGGGGTTTTTAGCACAGATACGCAGTATTTT.

This chain connects TRBV7-8 to TRBJ2-2, with no clear D. Germline V gene data show CDR1 as SGHVS and CDR2 as FQNEAQ. Trimming took 2 bases from V and 4 from J, leaving 11 bases between them. The CDR3 length is 15 residues. The CDR3 sequence: CASSLNPGATGELFF. The CDR3 nucleotides are TGTGCCAGCAGCTTAAATCCCGGAGCCACCGGGGAGCTGTTTTTT.

This rearrangement joins TRBV29-1 to TRBJ1-1; D not resolved. Looked up from germline, CDR1 is SQVTM and CDR2 is ANQGSEA. The CDR3 is 14 amino acids. The germline V and J ends were trimmed by 8 bases and 0 bases, with 16 bases remaining between them. This CDR3 reads CSCLGEHMNTEAFF. Written as DNA, the CDR3 is TGCAGCTGCCTCGGTGAACACATGAACACTGAAGCTTTCTTT.

The chain joins TRBV20-1 to TRBJ2-1; 9 bases map to TRBD1. The CDR3 spans 15 residues. Germline assignment: CDR1 DFQATT and CDR2 SNEGSKA (reference sequence). Trimming removed 0 bases from V and 5 bases from J; junction bases left unmatched: 5. The CDR3 nucleotides read TGCAGTGCTAGAGAGGGACAGGGTAGTCACAATGAGCAGTTCTTC. Its translation is CSAREGQGSHNEQFF.

There are many counts of this clonotype. The V call is TRBV13, the J call TRBJ2-3, with D unclear. V was cut by 5 bases and J by 5 bases, with 11 bases left in between. The germline gives CDR1 PRHDT, CDR2 FYEKMQ (reference sequence). The CDR3 extends over 13 amino acids. The CDR3 is CASSHSYGDTQYF. The CDR3 nucleotides read TGTGCCAGCAGCCACTCATACGGAGATACGCAGTATTTT. Drawing the rest from reference TRBV13 and TRBJ2-3, the complete variable domain is AAGVIQSPRHLIKEKRETATLKCYPIPRHDTVYWYQQGPGQDPQFLISFYEKMQSDKGSIPDRFSAQQFSDYHSELNMSSLELGDSALYFCASSHSYGDTQYFGPGTRLTVL.

The chain uses TRBV6-2 or TRBV6-3 and TRBJ2-1, with TRBD2 matching 7 bases. Unmatched junction bases numbered 4, after V lost 6 bases and J lost 5 bases. Per germline, CDR1 MNHEY and CDR2 SVGEGT. The CDR3 sequence is 13 residues long. Here the CDR3 DNA reads TGTGCCAGCAGCCTACTAGCGAACAATGAGCAGTTCTTC. Its protein is CASSLLANNEQFF.

This clonotype was recorded at least ten times. This sequence joins TRBV7-2 and TRBJ1-2; TRBD1 matches 7 bases. V lost 10 bases to trimming and J lost 6 bases; unmatched junction nucleotides: 14. Germline V CDR1 and CDR2: SGHTA, FQGNSA. The CDR3 is 14 amino acids. The CDR3 loop reads CATHRGGGSDGYTF. In DNA, the CDR3 is TGTGCCACACACCGAGGAGGGGGCTCGGATGGCTACACCTTC.

This clonotype was observed a few times. The rearrangement joins TRBV10-3 to TRBJ2-7, with D perhaps TRBD2 (5 bases). Germline V CDR1 and CDR2: ENHRY, SYGVKD. This CDR3 region has 18 residues. V lost 6 bases and J 2 bases, leaving 26 bases between the germline ends. The CDR3 region is CAISEGPLGSSYTYEQYF. CDR3 bases: TGTGCCATCAGCGAAGGCCCATTGGGGAGCTCCTATACCTACGAGCAGTACTTC.

In its sample, this clonotype was seen many times. This chain joins TRBV20-1 and TRBJ2-7; D remains ambiguous. The V gene lost 2 bases and the J gene lost 0 bases, with 14 bases spanning the gap. Germline CDR1 DFQATT, CDR2 SNEGSKA (reference sequence). This CDR3 region has 15 residues. The DNA for the CDR3 is TGCAGTGCTAGAATGGGTCACCGGAGCTCCTACGAGCAGTACTTC. Its protein product is CSARMGHRSSYEQYF.

In this sample, this clonotype is medium-sized (0.01 to 0.1%). The rearrangement joins TRBV24-1 to TRBJ2-4, with 8 positions matching TRBD1. V gave up 3 bases and J gave up 6 bases; unmatched junction bases: 6. CDR1 and CDR2 (germline): KGHDR, SFDVKD. This CDR3 comprises 15 residues. The CDR3 region is CATSDPGQGTNIQYF. CDR3 nucleotides: TGTGCCACCAGTGATCCCGGACAGGGTACAAACATTCAGTACTTC.

V gene TRBV12-3 or TRBV12-4 combines with J gene TRBJ1-1, with no clear D. The length of the CDR3 is 13 residues. The V gene lost 6 bases and the J gene lost 4 bases, with 12 bases spanning the gap. Here the CDR3 DNA reads TGTGCCAGCAGACCCGGCTCAGGCACTGAAGCTTTCTTT. Translation gives CASRPGSGTEAFF.